This T cell receptor (beta chain) comes out of a study of tumor-infiltrating lymphocytes in primary liver carcinoma. For blood RNA, unsorted whole blood served as the source, and germline DNA was extracted too. Concerning this clonotype: The junction and the germline gene differ at one end; a read error may be behind it.

Synthesis of TCR beta cDNA was carried out from 450 to 500 ng total RNA with a constant-region primer. Slightly modified ARM-PCR, run as three nested multiplex PCR rounds, produced the TCR beta libraries. Running 10 cycles apiece, the first two PCR rounds relied on TRBV1-TRBV30 forward primers together with a C-beta reverse primer. MiXCR, applied by TCRdb to the multiplex PCR reads, yields one record per CDR3 protein. Of some 180,000 distinct CDR3 sequences listed, 50% to 75% are singletons. CDR1 and CDR2 (germline): SGHAT, FQNNGV. The CDR3 contains 13 residues. This sequence joins TRBV11-2 and TRBJ2-3, with D unresolved. This TCR derives from a man in his forties or fifties with primary liver carcinoma and hepatitis B virus infection. The sample taken for sequencing was peripheral blood. The CDR3 spells CVSSFHSTDMQYF. Here the CDR3 DNA reads TGTGTCAGCAGCTTCCATAGCACAGATATGCAGTATTTT.